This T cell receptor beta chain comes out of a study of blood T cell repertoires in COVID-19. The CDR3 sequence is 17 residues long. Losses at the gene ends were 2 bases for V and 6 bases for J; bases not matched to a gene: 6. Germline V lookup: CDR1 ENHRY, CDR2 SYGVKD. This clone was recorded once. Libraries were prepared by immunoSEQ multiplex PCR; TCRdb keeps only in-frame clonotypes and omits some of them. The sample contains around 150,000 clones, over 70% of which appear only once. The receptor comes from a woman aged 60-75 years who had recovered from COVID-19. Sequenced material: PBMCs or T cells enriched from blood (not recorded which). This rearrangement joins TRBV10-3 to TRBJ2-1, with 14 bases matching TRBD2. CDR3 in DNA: TGTGCCATCAGTGAGGGACTAGCGGGGGGCCGGTTCAATGAGCAGTTCTTC. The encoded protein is CAISEGLAGGRFNEQFF.